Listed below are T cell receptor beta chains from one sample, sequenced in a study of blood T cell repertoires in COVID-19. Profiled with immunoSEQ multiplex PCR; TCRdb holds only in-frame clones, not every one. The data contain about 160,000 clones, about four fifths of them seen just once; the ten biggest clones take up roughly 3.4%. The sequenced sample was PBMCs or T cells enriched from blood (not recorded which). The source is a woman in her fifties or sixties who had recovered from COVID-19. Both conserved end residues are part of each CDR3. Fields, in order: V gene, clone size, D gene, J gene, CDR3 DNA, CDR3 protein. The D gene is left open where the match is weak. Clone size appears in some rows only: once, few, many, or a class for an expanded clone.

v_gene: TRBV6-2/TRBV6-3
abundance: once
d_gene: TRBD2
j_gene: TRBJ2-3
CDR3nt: TGTGCCAGCAGCAGATCCGGGACTAGCCCATCGTATTTCTCAGATACGCAGTATTTT
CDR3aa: CASSRSGTSPSYFSDTQYF

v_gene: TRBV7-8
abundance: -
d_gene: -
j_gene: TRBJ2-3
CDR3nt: TGTGCCAGCAGCCGACAGGAGGGCACAGATACGCAGTATTTT
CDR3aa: CASSRQEGTDTQYF

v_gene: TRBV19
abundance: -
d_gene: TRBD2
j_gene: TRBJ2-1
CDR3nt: TGTGCCAGTAGTATAGGTCTAGCGGGGTTGGGGGTCAATGAGCAGTTCTTC
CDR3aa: CASSIGLAGLGVNEQFF

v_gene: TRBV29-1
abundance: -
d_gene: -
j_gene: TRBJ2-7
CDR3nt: TGCAGCGGACGGACAGCTGACACCTACGAGCAGTACTTC
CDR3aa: CSGRTADTYEQYF

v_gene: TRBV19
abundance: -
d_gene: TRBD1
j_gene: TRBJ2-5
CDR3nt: TGTGCCAGTAGTACTCCGGACAGGGGGGAGACCCAGTACTTC
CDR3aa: CASSTPDRGETQYF

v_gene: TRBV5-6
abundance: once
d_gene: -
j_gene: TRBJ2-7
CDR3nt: TGTGCCAGCAGCTTGGAACAGTACGAGCAGTACTTC
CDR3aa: CASSLEQYEQYF

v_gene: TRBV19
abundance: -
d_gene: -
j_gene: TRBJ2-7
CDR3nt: TGTGCCAGTAGTATGGCGTCAGGGTCAGCGTACGAGCAGTACTTC
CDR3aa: CASSMASGSAYEQYF

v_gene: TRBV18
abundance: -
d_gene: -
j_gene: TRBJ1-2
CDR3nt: TGTGCCAGCTCACCCAGTGATCAGGGGCCTGGCACCTTC
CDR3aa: CASSPSDQGPGTF

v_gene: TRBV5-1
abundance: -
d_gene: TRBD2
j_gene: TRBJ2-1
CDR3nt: TGCGCCAGCAGCTTGTCAAGCGGGGGGGCGCGTGAGCAGTTCTTC
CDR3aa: CASSLSSGGAREQFF

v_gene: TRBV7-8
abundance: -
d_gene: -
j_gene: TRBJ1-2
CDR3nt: TGTGCCAGCAGCTCCGCAGGGTCCCTCTATGGCTACACCTTC
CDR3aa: CASSSAGSLYGYTF

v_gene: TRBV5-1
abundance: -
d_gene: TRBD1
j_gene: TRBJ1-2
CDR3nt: TGCGCCAGCAGCTTGTTTCGGGACAGGGTGGAAGTTGGCTACACCTTC
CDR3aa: CASSLFRDRVEVGYTF

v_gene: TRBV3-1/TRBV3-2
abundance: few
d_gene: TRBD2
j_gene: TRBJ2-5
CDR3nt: TGTGCCAGCAGCCAATATTCTAGCGGGGGGAGGGAGACCCAGTACTTC
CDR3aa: CASSQYSSGGRETQYF

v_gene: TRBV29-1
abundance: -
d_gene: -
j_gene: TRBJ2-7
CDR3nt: TGCAGCGTTGAAAGGGGGGGCTACGAGCAGTACTTC
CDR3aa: CSVERGGYEQYF

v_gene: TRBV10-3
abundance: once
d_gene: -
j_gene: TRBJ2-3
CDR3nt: TGTGCCATCAGGCGGCAGGATACGCAGTATTTT
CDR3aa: CAIRRQDTQYF

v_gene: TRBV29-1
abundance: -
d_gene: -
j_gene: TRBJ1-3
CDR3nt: TGCAGCGTTGATTTGGGGGGAGGTTGGTGGGGAAACACCATATATTTT
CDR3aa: CSVDLGGGWWGNTIYF

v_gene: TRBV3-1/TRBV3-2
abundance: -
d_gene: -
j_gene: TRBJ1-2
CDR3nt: TGTGCCAGCAGCCACCTCCAGTCCTATGGCTACACCTTC
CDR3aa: CASSHLQSYGYTF

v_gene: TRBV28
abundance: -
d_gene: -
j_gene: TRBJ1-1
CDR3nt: TGTGCCAGCGAAAACATGAACACTGAAGCTTTCTTT
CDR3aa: CASENMNTEAFF

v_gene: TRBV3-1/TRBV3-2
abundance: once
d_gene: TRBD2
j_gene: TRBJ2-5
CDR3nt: TGTGCCAGCAGCCGGGGACTAGCGGGGGGTGGAGAGACCCAGTACTTC
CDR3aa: CASSRGLAGGGETQYF

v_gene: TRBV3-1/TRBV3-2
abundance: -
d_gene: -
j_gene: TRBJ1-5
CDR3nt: TGTGCCAGCAGCCAAGATCCCAGGCAGGGGCAGCCCCAGCATTTT
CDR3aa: CASSQDPRQGQPQHF

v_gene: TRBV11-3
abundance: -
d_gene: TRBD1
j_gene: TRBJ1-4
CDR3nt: TGTGCCAGCTGCTTAGAGACAGGGGCTGAAAAACTGTTTTTT
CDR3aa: CASCLETGAEKLFF

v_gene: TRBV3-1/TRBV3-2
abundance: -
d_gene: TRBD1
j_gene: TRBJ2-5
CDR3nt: TGTGCCAGCAGCGGGACAGAAGAGACCCAGTACTTC
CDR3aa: CASSGTEETQYF

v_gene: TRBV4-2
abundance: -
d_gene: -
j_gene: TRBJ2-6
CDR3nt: TGTGCCAGCAGCCAAGACGGGCAGGGGCGCTCTGGGGCCAACGTCCTGACTTTC
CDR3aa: CASSQDGQGRSGANVLTF

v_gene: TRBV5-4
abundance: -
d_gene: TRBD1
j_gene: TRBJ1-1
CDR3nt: TGTGCCAGCAGCGGGGCAGGGGGAGACACTGAAGCTTTCTTT
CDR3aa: CASSGAGGDTEAFF

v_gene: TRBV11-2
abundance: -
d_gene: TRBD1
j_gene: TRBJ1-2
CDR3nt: TGTGCCAGCAGCTTCGGGACAGGGATAAACTATGGCTACACCTTC
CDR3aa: CASSFGTGINYGYTF